The next 16 T cell receptor beta chains were all read from a single sample in a study of identical twins. TCRdb used MiXCR to reprocess the 5' RACE reads, holding one entry per CDR3 protein. Among around 1.7 million distinct CDR3 sequences listed, more than 30% were seen once. Sequenced sample: cord blood. These receptors were taken from a newborn girl in good health.

This clonotype appeared a few times. V is TRBV7-2 and J is TRBJ2-7; 10 bases match TRBD2. This CDR3 is built from 16 residues. Per germline, CDR1 SGHTA and CDR2 FQGNSA. J lost 1 base, V lost 5 bases, and 8 bases had no gene match. The CDR3 protein is CASSVPGTSVSYEQYF. As DNA, the CDR3 is TGTGCCAGCAGCGTCCCCGGGACTAGCGTTTCCTACGAGCAGTACTTC.

This chain's CDR3 is CASIQGVQFF. The CDR3 region has the DNA TGTGCCAGCATCCAGGGGGTGCAGTTCTTC. The chain combines TRBV2 with TRBJ2-1; 7 bases line up with TRBD1. Germline assignment: CDR1 SNHLY and CDR2 FYNNEI. Unmatched junction bases numbered 3, after V lost 7 bases and J lost 12 bases. The CDR3 runs to 10 residues.

This clonotype has a handful of counts. This chain connects TRBV9 to TRBJ2-1; the D gene is possibly TRBD2 (7 bases). Germline lookup yields CDR1 SGDLS and CDR2 YYNGEE. CDR3 length: 14 amino acids. V was trimmed by 0 bases and J by 7 bases, leaving 11 bases between them. In DNA, the CDR3 is TGTGCCAGCAGCGTAGAGGGGGGGAGGAATGAGCAGTTCTTC. Encoded protein: CASSVEGGRNEQFF.

The chain couples TRBV5-4 to TRBJ1-2; D not resolved. The CDR3 runs 13 residues. Germline assignment: CDR1 SGHNT and CDR2 YYREEE (reference sequence). Trimming took 2 bases from V and 4 from J, leaving 9 bases between them. The CDR3 sequence is CASSFLQIYGYTF. Here the CDR3 DNA reads TGTGCCAGCAGCTTCCTCCAAATCTATGGCTACACCTTC.

This clonotype was detected only a few times. V gene TRBV7-9 combines with J gene TRBJ1-2; weak D call: TRBD1 (6 bases). CDR1 and CDR2 from the germline V gene are SEHNR and FQNEAQ (reference sequence). CDR3 length: 14 residues. V was clipped by 1 base and J by 6 bases, with 12 bases between them. This CDR3 is CASSLGGPINGYTF. Here the CDR3 DNA reads TGTGCCAGCAGCTTAGGGGGGCCCATTAATGGCTACACCTTC. Based on the CDR3 plus reference TRBV7-9 and TRBJ1-2, the full variable domain is DTGVSQNPRHKITKRGQNVTFRCDPISEHNRLYWYRQTLGQGPEFLTYFQNEAQLEKSRLLSDRFSAERPKGSFSTLEIQRTEQGDSAMYLCASSLGGPINGYTFGSGTRLTVV.

In this sample, this clonotype turned up many times. This sequence joins TRBV28 and TRBJ2-7, with 10 positions matching TRBD2. The V gene end was trimmed by 7 bases and the J gene end by 0 bases; junction bases not matched to a gene: 0. CDR1 and CDR2 (germline): MDHEN, SYDVKM. The CDR3 has 13 residues. As DNA, the CDR3 is TGTGCCAGCACTAGCGGGAGCTCCTACGAGCAGTACTTC. This encodes CASTSGSSYEQYF. The variable domain in full, with the rest retrieved from reference TRBV28 and TRBJ2-7, is DVKVTQSSRYLVKRTGEKVFLECVQDMDHENMFWYRQDPGLGLRLIYFSYDVKMKEKGDIPEGYSVSREKKERFSLILESASTNQTSMYLCASTSGSSYEQYFGPGTRLTVT.

J is TRBJ2-1 and V is TRBV7-2, with D perhaps matching TRBD1 (6 bases). The CDR3 has 19 amino acids. Germline V gene lookup returns CDR1 SGHTA and CDR2 FQGNSA. The ends were cut back, 5 bases at V and 0 bases at J, with 23 bases in the middle. Written as DNA, the CDR3 is TGTGCCAGCAGCCGAACCTACGCGGACAGCTGGGGCTCCTACAATGAGCAGTTCTTC. Residues: CASSRTYADSWGSYNEQFF.

This clonotype was seen at least ten times. This rearrangement joins TRBV4-2 to TRBJ2-5; 9 bases fit TRBD2. V was clipped by 2 bases and J by 2 bases; unmatched bases: 6. Germline CDR1 and CDR2: LGHNA and YNFKEQ. The CDR3 contains 16 residues. CDR3 region: CASSQMLTSGQETQYF. The CDR3 nucleotides are TGTGCCAGCAGCCAAATGCTGACTAGCGGACAAGAGACCCAGTACTTC.

Remarks on this clonotype: This clone may be a read error of a much larger clone one base away. V gene TRBV2 combines with J gene TRBJ2-1; TRBD1 is a possible D gene (5 bases). This CDR3 contains 13 residues. V was pared by 8 bases and J by 2 bases, with 10 bases between. Per germline, CDR1 SNHLY and CDR2 FYNNEI. The CDR3 sequence: CASGAQAYNEQFF. The CDR3 nucleotides read TGTGCCAGCGGTGCACAGGCCTACAATGAGCAGTTCTTC. Using reference TRBV2 and TRBJ2-1 for the parts outside the CDR3, the full variable domain is EPEVTQTPSHQVTQMGQEVILRCVPISNHLYFYWYRQILGQKVEFLVSFYNNEISEKSEIFDDQFSVERPDGSNFTLKIRSTKLEDSAMYFCASGAQAYNEQFFGPGTRLTVL.

This clonotype was observed a few times. The chain uses TRBV29-1 and TRBJ2-7, with TRBD2 matching 7 bases. With 7 bases clipped from V and 0 bases from J, the junction kept 6 bases outside the gene matches. The CDR3 consists of 13 residues. Germline V lookup: CDR1 SQVTM, CDR2 ANQGSEA. The CDR3 protein is CSGGGGFSYEQYF. The CDR3 nucleotides are TGCAGCGGGGGCGGGGGATTCTCCTACGAGCAGTACTTC.

The sample holds a few counts of this clonotype. This chain uses TRBV6-5 with TRBJ2-1; TRBD1 matches at 9 bases. V trimming: 6 bases; J trimming: 5 bases; junction bases outside the gene matches: 11. The CDR3 covers 16 residues. The germline gives CDR1 MNHEY, CDR2 SVGAGI. The CDR3, as DNA: TGTGCCAGCAGCCCCTATACAGGGGGCAAAAACAATGAGCAGTTCTTC. Its protein is CASSPYTGGKNNEQFF.

This clonotype was recorded many times. An end of the junction does not agree with germline; a read error may underlie this. The genes are TRBV5-1 and TRBJ1-1; 9 positions agree with TRBD1. The CDR3 extends over 13 amino acids. Germline CDR1 is SGHRS and CDR2 is YFSETQ. The CDR3 loop is CASSRDRDTEAFF. The CDR3, as DNA: TGTGCCAGCAGCCGGGACAGGGACACTGAAGCTTTCTTT.

The sample holds many counts of this clonotype. The V and J genes are TRBV12-3 or TRBV12-4 and TRBJ1-2; 8 bases line up with TRBD1. Trimming cost V 5 bases and J 4 bases; bases outside gene matches: 9. CDR3 length: 15 residues. CDR3 protein: CASSPRQGLGYGYTF. In nucleotides, the CDR3 is TGTGCCAGCAGTCCCAGACAGGGGCTTGGCTATGGCTACACCTTC.

This clonotype was recorded a few times. The chain employs TRBV2 and TRBJ1-4; unclear D gene. The CDR3 covers 12 residues. V lost 0 bases and J 11 bases, leaving 7 bases between the germline ends. Germline V gives CDR1 SNHLY, CDR2 FYNNEI. CDR3 coding DNA: TGTGCCAGCAGTGAAGCCCCCCGGAAACTGTTTTTT. Encoded protein: CASSEAPRKLFF.

The V and J genes are TRBV10-3 and TRBJ2-5, with D unclear. The CDR3 length is 17 residues. Trimming took 3 bases from V and 11 from J, leaving 28 bases between them. The V gene's germline CDR1 is ENHRY and CDR2 SYGVKD. The CDR3 coding sequence is TGTGCCATCAGTGAAAGGCCAGAACCGTTAATTTACAATGAGCAGTACTTC. Its translation is CAISERPEPLIYNEQYF.

This clonotype was counted only a few times. The chain combines TRBV10-3 with TRBJ1-2; possibly TRBD1 for D (5 bases). The germline V and J ends were trimmed by 4 bases and 5 bases, with 8 bases remaining between them. CDR1 is ENHRY, CDR2 SYGVKD, per germline. This CDR3 contains 12 residues. CDR3 nucleotide sequence: TGTGCCATCAGTGCGGGGCAGTATGGCTACACCTTC. Protein: CAISAGQYGYTF.